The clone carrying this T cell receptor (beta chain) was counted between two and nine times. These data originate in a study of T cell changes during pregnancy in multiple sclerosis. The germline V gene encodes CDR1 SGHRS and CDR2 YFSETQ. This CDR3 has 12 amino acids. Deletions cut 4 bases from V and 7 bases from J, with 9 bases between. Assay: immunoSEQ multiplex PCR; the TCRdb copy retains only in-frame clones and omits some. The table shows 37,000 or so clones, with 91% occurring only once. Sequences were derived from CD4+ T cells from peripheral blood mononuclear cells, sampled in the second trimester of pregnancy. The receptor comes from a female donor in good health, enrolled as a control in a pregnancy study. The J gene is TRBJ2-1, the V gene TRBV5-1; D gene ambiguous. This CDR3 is CASSQSRNEQFF. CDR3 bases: TGCGCCAGCAGCCAATCGAGAAATGAGCAGTTCTTC. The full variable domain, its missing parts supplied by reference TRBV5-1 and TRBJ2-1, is KAGVTQTPRYLIKTRGQQVTLSCSPISGHRSVSWYQQTPGQGLQFLFEYFSETQRNKGNFPGRFSGRQFSNSRSEMNVSTLELGDSALYLCASSQSRNEQFFGPGTRLTVL.